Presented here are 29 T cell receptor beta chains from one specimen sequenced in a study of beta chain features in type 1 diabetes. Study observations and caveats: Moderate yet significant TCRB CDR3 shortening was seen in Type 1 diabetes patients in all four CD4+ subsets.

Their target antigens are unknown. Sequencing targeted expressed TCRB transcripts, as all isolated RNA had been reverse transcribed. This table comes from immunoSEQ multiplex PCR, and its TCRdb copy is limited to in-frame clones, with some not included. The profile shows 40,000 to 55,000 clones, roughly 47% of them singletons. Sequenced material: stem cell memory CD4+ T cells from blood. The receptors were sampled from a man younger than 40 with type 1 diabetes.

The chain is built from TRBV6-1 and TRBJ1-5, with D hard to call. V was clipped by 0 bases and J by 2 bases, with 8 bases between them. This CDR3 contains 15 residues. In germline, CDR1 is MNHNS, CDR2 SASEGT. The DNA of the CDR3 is TGTGCCAGCAGTGAAGCTCAGTTCGGCAATCAGCCCCAGCATTTT. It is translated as CASSEAQFGNQPQHF.

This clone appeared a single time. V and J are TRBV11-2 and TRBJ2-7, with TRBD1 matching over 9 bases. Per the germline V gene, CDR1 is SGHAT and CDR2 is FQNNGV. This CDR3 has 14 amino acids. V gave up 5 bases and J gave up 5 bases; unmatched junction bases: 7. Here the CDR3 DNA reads TGTGCCAGCAGCCCCGGGACAGGGTTGCACGAGCAGTACTTC. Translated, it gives CASSPGTGLHEQYF.

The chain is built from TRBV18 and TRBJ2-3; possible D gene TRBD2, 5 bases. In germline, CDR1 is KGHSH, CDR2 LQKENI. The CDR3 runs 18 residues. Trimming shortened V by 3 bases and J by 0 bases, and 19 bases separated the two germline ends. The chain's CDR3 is CASSPNHKAVDSTDTQYF. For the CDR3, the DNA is TGTGCCAGCTCACCGAACCACAAAGCGGTTGATAGCACAGATACGCAGTATTTT.

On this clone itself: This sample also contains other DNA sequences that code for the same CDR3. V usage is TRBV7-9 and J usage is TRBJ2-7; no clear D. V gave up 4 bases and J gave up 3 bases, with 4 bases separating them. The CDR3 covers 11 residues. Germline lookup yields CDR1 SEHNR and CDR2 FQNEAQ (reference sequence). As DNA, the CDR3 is TGTGCCAGCAGCTCTTACTACGAGCAGTACTTC. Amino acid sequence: CASSSYYEQYF. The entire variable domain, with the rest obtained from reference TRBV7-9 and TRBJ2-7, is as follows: DTGVSQNPRHKITKRGQNVTFRCDPISEHNRLYWYRQTLGQGPEFLTYFQNEAQLEKSRLLSDRFSAERPKGSFSTLEIQRTEQGDSAMYLCASSSYYEQYFGPGTRLTVT.

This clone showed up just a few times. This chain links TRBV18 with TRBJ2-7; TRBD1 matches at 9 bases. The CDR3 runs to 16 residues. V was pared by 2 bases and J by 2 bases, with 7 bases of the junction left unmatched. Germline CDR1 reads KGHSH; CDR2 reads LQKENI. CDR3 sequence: CASSPTPGTGTYEQYF. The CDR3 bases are TGTGCCAGCTCACCAACACCCGGGACAGGGACCTACGAGCAGTACTTC.

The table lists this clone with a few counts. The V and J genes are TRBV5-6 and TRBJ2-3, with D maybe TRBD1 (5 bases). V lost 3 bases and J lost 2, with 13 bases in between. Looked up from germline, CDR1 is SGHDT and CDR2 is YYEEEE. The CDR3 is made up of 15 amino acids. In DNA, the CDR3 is TGTGCCAGCAGCTCCAGGGTTTCTGTCACAGATACGCAGTATTTT. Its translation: CASSSRVSVTDTQYF.

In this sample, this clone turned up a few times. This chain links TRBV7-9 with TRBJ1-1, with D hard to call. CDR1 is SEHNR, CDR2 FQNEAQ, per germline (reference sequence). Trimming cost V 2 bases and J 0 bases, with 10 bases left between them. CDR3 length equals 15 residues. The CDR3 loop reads CASSLSRFMNTEAFF. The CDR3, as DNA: TGTGCCAGCAGCTTATCCAGGTTTATGAACACTGAAGCTTTCTTT.

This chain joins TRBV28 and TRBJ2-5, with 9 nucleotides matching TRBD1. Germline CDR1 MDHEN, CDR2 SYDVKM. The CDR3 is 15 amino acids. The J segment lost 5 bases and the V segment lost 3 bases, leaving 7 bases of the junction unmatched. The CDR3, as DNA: TGTGCCAGCAGTTTTACAGGGGGCCGAGGGGAGACCCAGTACTTC. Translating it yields CASSFTGGRGETQYF. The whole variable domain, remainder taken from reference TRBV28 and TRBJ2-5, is DVKVTQSSRYLVKRTGEKVFLECVQDMDHENMFWYRQDPGLGLRLIYFSYDVKMKEKGDIPEGYSVSREKKERFSLILESASTNQTSMYLCASSFTGGRGETQYFGPGTRLLVL.

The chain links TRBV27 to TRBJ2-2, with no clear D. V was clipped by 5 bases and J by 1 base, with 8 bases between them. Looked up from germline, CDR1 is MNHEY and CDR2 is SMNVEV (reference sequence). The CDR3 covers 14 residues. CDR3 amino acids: CASSISRNTGELFF. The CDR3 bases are TGTGCCAGCAGTATCTCCAGGAACACCGGGGAGCTGTTTTTT.

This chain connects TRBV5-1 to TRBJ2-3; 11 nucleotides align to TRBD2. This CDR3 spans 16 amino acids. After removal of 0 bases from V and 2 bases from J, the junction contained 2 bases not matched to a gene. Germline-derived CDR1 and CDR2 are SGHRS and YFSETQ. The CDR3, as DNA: TGCGCCAGCAGCTTGGGACTAGCGGGAAACACAGATACGCAGTATTTT. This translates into CASSLGLAGNTDTQYF. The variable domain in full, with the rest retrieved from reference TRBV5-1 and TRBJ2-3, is KAGVTQTPRYLIKTRGQQVTLSCSPISGHRSVSWYQQTPGQGLQFLFEYFSETQRNKGNFPGRFSGRQFSNSRSEMNVSTLELGDSALYLCASSLGLAGNTDTQYFGPGTRLTVL.

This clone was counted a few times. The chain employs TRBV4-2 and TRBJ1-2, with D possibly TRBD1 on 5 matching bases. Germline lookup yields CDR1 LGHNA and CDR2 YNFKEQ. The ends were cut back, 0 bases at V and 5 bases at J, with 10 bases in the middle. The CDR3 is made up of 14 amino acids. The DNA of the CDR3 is TGTGCCAGCAGCCAAGATCCTGGGGCATATGGCTACACCTTC. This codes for CASSQDPGAYGYTF.

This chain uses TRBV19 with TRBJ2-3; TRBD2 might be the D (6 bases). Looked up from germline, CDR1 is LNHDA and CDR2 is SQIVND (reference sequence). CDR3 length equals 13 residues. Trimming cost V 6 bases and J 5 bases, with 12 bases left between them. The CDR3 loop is CASRRGMRDTQYF. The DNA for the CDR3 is TGTGCCAGTAGACGGGGGATGAGAGATACGCAGTATTTT.

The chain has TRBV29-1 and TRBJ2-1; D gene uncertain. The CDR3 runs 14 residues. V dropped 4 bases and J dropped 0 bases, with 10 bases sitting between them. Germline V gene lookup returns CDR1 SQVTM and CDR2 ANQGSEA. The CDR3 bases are TGCAGCGTTGTATTACTGAGCTCCTACAATGAGCAGTTCTTC. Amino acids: CSVVLLSSYNEQFF.

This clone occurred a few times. CDR3 DNA: TGTGCCAGCAGGGTACAGGGGGCGGGTGGCACTGAAGCTTTCTTT. This codes for CASRVQGAGGTEAFF. The chain links TRBV6-5 to TRBJ1-1; 9 bases match TRBD1. Germline CDR1 reads MNHEY; CDR2 reads SVGAGI. The length of the CDR3 is 15 residues. J was trimmed by 4 bases and V by 6 bases; bases with no gene match: 9.

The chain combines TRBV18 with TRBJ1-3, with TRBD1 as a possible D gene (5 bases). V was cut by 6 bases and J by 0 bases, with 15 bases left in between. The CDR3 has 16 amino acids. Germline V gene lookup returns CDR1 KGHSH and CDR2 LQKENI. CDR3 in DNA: TGTGCCAGCTCTTTGGGGCAGCCGAGCTCTGGAAACACCATATATTTT. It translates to CASSLGQPSSGNTIYF.

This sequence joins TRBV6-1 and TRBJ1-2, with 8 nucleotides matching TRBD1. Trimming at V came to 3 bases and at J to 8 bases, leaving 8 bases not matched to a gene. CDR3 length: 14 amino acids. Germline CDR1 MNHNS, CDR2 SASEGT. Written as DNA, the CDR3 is TGTGCCAGCAGTGATCCCACAGGGGGACGGGGCTACACCTTC. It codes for CASSDPTGGRGYTF.

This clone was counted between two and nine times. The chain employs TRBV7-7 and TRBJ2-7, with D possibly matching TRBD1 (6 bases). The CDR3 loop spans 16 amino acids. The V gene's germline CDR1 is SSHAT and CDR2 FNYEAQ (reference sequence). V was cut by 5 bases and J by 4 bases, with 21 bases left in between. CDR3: CASSKNDRDKTYEQYF. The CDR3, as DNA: TGTGCCAGCAGCAAAAATGACCGGGACAAAACTTACGAGCAGTACTTC.

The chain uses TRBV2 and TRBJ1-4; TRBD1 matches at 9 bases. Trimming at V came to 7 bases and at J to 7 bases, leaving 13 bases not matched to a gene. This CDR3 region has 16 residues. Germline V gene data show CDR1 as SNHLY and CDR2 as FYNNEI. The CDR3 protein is CASTRDRVVGGEKLFF. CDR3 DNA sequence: TGTGCCAGCACCCGGGACAGGGTTGTCGGCGGTGAAAAACTGTTTTTT.

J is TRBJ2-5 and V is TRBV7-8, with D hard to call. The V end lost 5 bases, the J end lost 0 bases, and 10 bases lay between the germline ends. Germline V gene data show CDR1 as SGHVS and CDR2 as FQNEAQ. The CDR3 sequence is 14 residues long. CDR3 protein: CASSISENQETQYF. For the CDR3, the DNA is TGTGCCAGCAGCATCTCGGAGAACCAAGAGACCCAGTACTTC.

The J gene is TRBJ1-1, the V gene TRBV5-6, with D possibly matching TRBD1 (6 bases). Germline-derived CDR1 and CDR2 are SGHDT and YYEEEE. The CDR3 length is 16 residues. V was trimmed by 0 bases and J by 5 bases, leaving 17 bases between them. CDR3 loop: CASSLVGRGSSTEAFF. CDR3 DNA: TGTGCCAGCAGCTTGGTCGGCAGGGGATCTAGTACTGAAGCTTTCTTT.

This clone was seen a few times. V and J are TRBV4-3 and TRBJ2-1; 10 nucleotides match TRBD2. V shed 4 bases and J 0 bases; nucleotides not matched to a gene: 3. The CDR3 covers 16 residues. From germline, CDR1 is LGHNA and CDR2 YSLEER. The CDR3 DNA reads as TGCGCCAGCAGCCTGGGACTAGCGTACTCCTACAATGAGCAGTTCTTC. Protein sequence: CASSLGLAYSYNEQFF.

Written as DNA, the CDR3 is TGTGCCAGCAGCGAAACGGGAGGGCGTACAACCGAGCAGTACTTC. It yields the protein CASSETGGRTTEQYF. The V gene is TRBV13, the J gene TRBJ2-7; 8 bases align to TRBD2. J lost 6 bases, V lost 5 bases, and 12 bases had no gene match. The CDR3 runs to 15 residues. CDR1 is PRHDT and CDR2 is FYEKMQ in the germline V gene (reference sequence).

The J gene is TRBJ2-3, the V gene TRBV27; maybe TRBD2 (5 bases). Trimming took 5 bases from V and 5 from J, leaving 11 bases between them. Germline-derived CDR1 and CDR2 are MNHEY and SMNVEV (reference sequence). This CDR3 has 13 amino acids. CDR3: CASSLGRGDTQYF. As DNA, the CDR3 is TGTGCCAGCAGTCTTGGGAGAGGAGATACGCAGTATTTT.

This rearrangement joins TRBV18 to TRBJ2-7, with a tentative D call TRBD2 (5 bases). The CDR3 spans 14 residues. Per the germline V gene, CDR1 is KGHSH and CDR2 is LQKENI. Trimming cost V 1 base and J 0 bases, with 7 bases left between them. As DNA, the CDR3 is TGTGCCAGCTCACCACAAAGCGGCTCCTACGAGCAGTACTTC. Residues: CASSPQSGSYEQYF. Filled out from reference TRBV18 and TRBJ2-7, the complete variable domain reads NAGVMQNPRHLVRRRGQEARLRCSPMKGHSHVYWYRQLPEEGLKFMVYLQKENIIDESGMPKERFSAEFPKEGPSILRIQQVVRGDSAAYFCASSPQSGSYEQYFGPGTRLTVT.

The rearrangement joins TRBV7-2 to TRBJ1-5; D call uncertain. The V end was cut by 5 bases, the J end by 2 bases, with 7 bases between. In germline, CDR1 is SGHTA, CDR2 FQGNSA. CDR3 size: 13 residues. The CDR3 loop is CASSPGGNQPQHF. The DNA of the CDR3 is TGTGCCAGCAGCCCCGGGGGCAATCAGCCCCAGCATTTT.

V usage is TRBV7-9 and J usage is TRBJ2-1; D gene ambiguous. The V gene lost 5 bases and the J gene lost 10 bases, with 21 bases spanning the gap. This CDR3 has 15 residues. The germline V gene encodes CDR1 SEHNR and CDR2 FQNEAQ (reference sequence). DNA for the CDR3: TGTGCCAGCAGCCCCATTCTTGGGCTGCGTGGGGAGCAGTTCTTC. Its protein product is CASSPILGLRGEQFF.

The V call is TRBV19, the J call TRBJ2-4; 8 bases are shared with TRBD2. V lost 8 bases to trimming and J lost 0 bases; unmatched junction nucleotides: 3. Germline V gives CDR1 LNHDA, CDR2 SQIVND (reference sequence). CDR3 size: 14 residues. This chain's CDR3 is CASHLAGAKNIQYF. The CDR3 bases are TGTGCCAGTCATCTAGCGGGAGCCAAAAACATTCAGTACTTC. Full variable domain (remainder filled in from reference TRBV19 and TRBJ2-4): DGGITQSPKYLFRKEGQNVTLSCEQNLNHDAMYWYRQDPGQGLRLIYYSQIVNDFQKGDIAEGYSVSREKKESFPLTVTSAQKNPTAFYLCASHLAGAKNIQYFGAGTRLSVL.

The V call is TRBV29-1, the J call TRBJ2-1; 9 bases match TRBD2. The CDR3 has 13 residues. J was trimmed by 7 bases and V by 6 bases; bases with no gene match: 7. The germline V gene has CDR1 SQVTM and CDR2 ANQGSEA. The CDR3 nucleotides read TGCAGCGTCGGTAGCGGGAGCAGGAATGAGCAGTTCTTC. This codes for CSVGSGSRNEQFF.

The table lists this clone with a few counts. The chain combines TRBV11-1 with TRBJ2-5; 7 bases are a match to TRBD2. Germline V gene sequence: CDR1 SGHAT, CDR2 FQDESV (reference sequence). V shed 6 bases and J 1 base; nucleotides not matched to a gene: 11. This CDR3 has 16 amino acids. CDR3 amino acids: CASRYGLGSVQETQYF. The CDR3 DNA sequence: TGTGCCAGCAGATACGGACTAGGAAGTGTCCAAGAGACCCAGTACTTC.